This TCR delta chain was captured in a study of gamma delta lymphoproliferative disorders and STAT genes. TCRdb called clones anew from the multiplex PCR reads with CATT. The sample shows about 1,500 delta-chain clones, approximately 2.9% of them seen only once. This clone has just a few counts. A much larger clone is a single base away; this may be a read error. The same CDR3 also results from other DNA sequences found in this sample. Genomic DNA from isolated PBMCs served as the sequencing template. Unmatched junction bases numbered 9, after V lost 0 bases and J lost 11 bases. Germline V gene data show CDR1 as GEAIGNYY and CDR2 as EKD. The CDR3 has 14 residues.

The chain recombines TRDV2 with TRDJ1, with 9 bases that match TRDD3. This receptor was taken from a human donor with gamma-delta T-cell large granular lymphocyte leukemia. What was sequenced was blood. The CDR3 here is CACDTVLGDSGLIF. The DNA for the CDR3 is TGTGCCTGTGACACCGTGCTGGGGGATTCCGGTCTCATCTTT.